This TCR beta chain is drawn from a study of T cells in Graves' hyperthyroidism and ophthalmopathy. The study based diagnoses on clinical symptoms, serum thyroxine and TRAb, thyroid ultrasound and orbital computed tomography. The CDR3 sequence is 15 residues long. From germline, CDR1 is SGHNT and CDR2 YENEEA. After removal of 4 bases from V and 7 bases from J, the junction contained 10 bases not matched to a gene. Amplified TCR beta CDR3 regions came from RNA transcripts. Initially, a first-round RT-PCR of the TCR CDR3 employed the HTBI primer set. Each CDR3 protein is one row after TCRdb ran MiXCR on the multiplex PCR reads. Here the sample spans hundreds of thousands of distinct CDR3 sequences, roughly 15% being singletons. This clonotype turned up a few times. A much more abundant neighbour one base away suggests this may be a read error.

The gene calls are TRBV11-3 and TRBJ2-7, with TRBD1 identical over 10 bases. The sequenced sample consisted of blood. This TCR was recovered from a woman in her 50s with Graves' ophthalmopathy. The CDR3 is CASSSGQGGANEQYF. CDR3 in DNA: TGTGCCAGCAGCTCCGGACAGGGGGGCGCCAATGAGCAGTACTTC. Based on the CDR3 plus reference TRBV11-3 and TRBJ2-7, the full variable domain is EAGVVQSPRYKIIEKKQPVAFWCNPISGHNTLYWYLQNLGQGPELLIRYENEEAVDDSQLPKDRFSAERLKGVDSTLKIQPAELGDSAVYLCASSSGQGGANEQYFGPGTRLTVT.